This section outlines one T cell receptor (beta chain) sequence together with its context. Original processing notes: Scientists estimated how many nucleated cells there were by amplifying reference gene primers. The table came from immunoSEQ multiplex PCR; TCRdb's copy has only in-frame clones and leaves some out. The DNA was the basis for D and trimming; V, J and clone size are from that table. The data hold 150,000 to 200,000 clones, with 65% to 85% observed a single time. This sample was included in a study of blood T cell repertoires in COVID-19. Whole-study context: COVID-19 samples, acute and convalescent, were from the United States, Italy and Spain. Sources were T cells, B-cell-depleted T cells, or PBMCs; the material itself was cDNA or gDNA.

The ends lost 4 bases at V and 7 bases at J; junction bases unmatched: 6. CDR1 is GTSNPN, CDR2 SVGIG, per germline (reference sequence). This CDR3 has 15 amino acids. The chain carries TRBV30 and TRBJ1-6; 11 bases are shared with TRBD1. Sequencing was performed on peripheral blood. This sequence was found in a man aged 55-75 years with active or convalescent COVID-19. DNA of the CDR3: TGTGCCTGGAAGGGGGACAGGGGGAGGAATTCACCCCTCCACTTT. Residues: CAWKGDRGRNSPLHF.